A selection of T cell receptor beta chains follows, all from one sample in a study of blood T cell repertoires in COVID-19. Generated by immunoSEQ multiplex PCR, the TCRdb table keeps only in-frame clones and is missing some. The data hold some 350,000 clones, with over 70% observed a single time. Sequenced material: peripheral blood. Receptor source: a man aged 30 to 39 with active or convalescent COVID-19. Each CDR3 is given with its conserved first and last residue. The order of the fields is D gene, J gene, V gene, clone size, CDR3 protein, CDR3 DNA. The D gene is left open where the match is weak. Clone sizes are given selectively: once, few, many, or a class where the clone is expanded.

TRBD2 TRBJ2-7 TRBV7-9 NA CASSLGLASYEQYF TGTGCCAGCAGCTTGGGACTAGCGTCCTACGAGCAGTACTTC
NA TRBJ2-1 TRBV9 NA CASSEGSLYNEQFF TGTGCCAGCAGCGAGGGGTCCTTATACAATGAGCAGTTCTTC
NA TRBJ2-1 TRBV5-8 once CASSSGQRASYNEQFF TGTGCCAGCAGCTCAGGACAGAGAGCTTCCTACAATGAGCAGTTCTTC
TRBD2 TRBJ2-1 TRBV6-5 NA CASRGAYNEQFF TGTGCCTCCCGGGGGGCCTACAATGAGCAGTTCTTC
NA TRBJ2-1 TRBV27 NA CASSLWGESSYNEQFF TGTGCCAGCAGTTTATGGGGGGAAAGCTCCTACAATGAGCAGTTCTTC
NA TRBJ2-7 TRBV20-1 NA CSASKGARGEQYF TGCAGTGCTAGTAAGGGGGCGCGGGGCGAGCAGTACTTC
TRBD2 TRBJ2-1 TRBV4-2 NA CASSQTTSSGSWNEQFF TGTGCCAGCAGCCAAACCACCTCTAGCGGGAGTTGGAATGAGCAGTTCTTC
NA TRBJ2-2 TRBV5-4 NA CASSLGGQSTRELFF TGTGCCAGCAGCTTGGGTGGACAGTCCACCCGGGAGCTGTTTTTT
TRBD1 TRBJ2-5 TRBV3-1/TRBV3-2 NA CASSQGLDRGGETQYF TGTGCCAGCAGCCAGGGCCTCGACAGGGGCGGAGAGACCCAGTACTTC
TRBD1 TRBJ2-7 TRBV2 NA CASSVFGTGDHEQYF TGTGCCAGCAGTGTATTTGGGACAGGGGACCACGAGCAGTACTTC
TRBD2 TRBJ2-3 TRBV19 NA CASGGSTDTQYF TGTGCCAGCGGGGGGAGCACAGATACGCAGTATTTT
NA TRBJ1-2 TRBV4-1 NA CASSQMSGDRNYGYTF TGCGCCAGCAGCCAAATGAGTGGTGACAGGAACTATGGCTACACCTTC
NA TRBJ2-5 TRBV7-8 NA CASSVRGQETQYF TGTGCCAGCAGCGTCAGGGGCCAAGAGACCCAGTACTTC
NA TRBJ1-3 TRBV2 NA CASSPEISGNTIYF TGTGCCAGCAGTCCGGAGATCTCTGGAAACACCATATATTTT
TRBD1 TRBJ2-7 TRBV28 NA CASRGGGQGPYEQYF TGTGCCAGCAGAGGGGGGGGACAGGGTCCCTACGAGCAGTACTTC
TRBD1 TRBJ1-4 TRBV6-5 few CASSYDRDEKLFF TGTGCCAGCAGTTACGACAGGGATGAAAAACTGTTTTTT
TRBD1 TRBJ1-3 TRBV15 once CATSPRTGSGNTIYF TGTGCCACCAGCCCGCGGACAGGCTCTGGAAACACCATATATTTT
TRBD2 TRBJ2-3 TRBV6-5 NA CASRLAGEGNTQYF TGTGCCAGCCGACTAGCGGGGGAGGGGAATACGCAGTATTTT
NA TRBJ2-7 TRBV5-5 once CASSLVGAGKVPYEQYF TGTGCCAGCAGCTTGGTGGGGGCAGGGAAGGTCCCCTACGAGCAGTACTTC
TRBD2 TRBJ2-5 TRBV7-9 NA CASTKLGLAGGKETQYF TGTGCCAGCACCAAGCTGGGACTAGCGGGGGGAAAGGAGACCCAGTACTTC
NA TRBJ2-7 TRBV4-2 NA CASSQDQPGYEQYF TGTGCCAGCAGCCAAGATCAGCCGGGATACGAGCAGTACTTC
NA TRBJ2-5 TRBV3-1/TRBV3-2 NA CASSQDGHEQRARETQYF TGTGCCAGCAGCCAAGATGGCCATGAGCAGCGAGCCCGAGAGACCCAGTACTTC
TRBD2 TRBJ2-1 TRBV7-2 few CASSLVPGGLRNEQFF TGTGCCAGCAGCTTAGTCCCCGGGGGGTTGCGGAATGAGCAGTTCTTC
TRBD1 TRBJ1-1 TRBV12-5 NA CASGTVGQELAAFF TGTGCTAGTGGTACAGTCGGACAGGAGTTGGCAGCTTTCTTT
NA TRBJ2-7 TRBV6-1 NA CASSDNSPYEQYF TGTGCCAGCAGTGACAACAGCCCCTACGAGCAGTACTTC
NA TRBJ1-1 TRBV7-9 NA CASSLAGYTEAFF TGTGCCAGCAGCTTAGCCGGTTACACTGAAGCTTTCTTT
TRBD1 TRBJ2-7 TRBV28 NA CASSLTGVEQYF TGTGCCAGCAGCCTTACAGGGGTCGAGCAGTACTTC
NA TRBJ2-1 TRBV18 NA CASSPAWRSEQFF TGTGCCAGCTCACCGGCCTGGAGGAGTGAGCAGTTCTTC
TRBD1 TRBJ1-2 TRBV11-3 few CASSSPGQGQNYGYTF TGTGCCAGCAGCTCCCCTGGACAGGGGCAAAACTATGGCTACACCTTC
TRBD1 TRBJ1-2 TRBV6-5 NA CASSYDREVKGYTF TGTGCCAGCAGTTACGACAGGGAGGTTAAGGGCTACACCTTC
NA TRBJ2-2 TRBV30 NA CAWSGGTGELFF TGTGCCTGGAGTGGAGGGACCGGGGAGCTGTTTTTT
TRBD2 TRBJ2-1 TRBV11-3 NA CASSPYLAGAYNEQFF TGTGCCAGCAGCCCGTATTTGGCGGGGGCCTACAATGAGCAGTTCTTC
TRBD1 TRBJ1-4 TRBV10-3 NA CAISESQGARTNEKLFF TGTGCCATCAGTGAGTCTCAGGGGGCGCGTACTAATGAAAAACTGTTTTTT
TRBD1 TRBJ1-6 TRBV5-1 NA CASSWTGEGSYNSPLHF TGCGCCAGCAGCTGGACAGGTGAAGGCTCCTATAATTCACCCCTCCACTTT
TRBD1 TRBJ1-5 TRBV5-1 NA CASSPTGISQPQHF TGCGCCAGCAGCCCGACAGGGATAAGTCAGCCCCAGCATTTT
TRBD2 TRBJ2-1 TRBV15 NA CATETGTSGYNEQFF TGTGCCACTGAGACCGGGACTAGCGGTTACAATGAGCAGTTCTTC
NA TRBJ1-5 TRBV20-1 once CSARAEWRQHF TGCAGTGCTAGAGCGGAGTGGAGACAGCATTTT